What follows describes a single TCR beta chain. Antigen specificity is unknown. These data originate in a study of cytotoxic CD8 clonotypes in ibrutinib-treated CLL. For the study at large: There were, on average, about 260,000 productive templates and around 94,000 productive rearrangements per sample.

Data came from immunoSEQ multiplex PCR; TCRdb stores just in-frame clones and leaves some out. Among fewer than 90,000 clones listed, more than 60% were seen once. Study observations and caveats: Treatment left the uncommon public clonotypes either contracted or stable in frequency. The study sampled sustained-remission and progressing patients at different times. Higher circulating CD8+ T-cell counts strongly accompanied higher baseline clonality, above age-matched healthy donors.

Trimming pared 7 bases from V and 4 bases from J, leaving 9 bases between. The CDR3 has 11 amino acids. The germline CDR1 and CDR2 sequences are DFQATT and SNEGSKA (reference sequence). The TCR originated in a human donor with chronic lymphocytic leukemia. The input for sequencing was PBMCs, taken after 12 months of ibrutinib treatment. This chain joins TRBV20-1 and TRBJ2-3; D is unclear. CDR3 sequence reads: CSGSWPDTQYF. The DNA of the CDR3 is TGCAGTGGTTCCTGGCCAGATACGCAGTATTTT.